This T cell receptor (beta chain) is drawn from a study of cytomegalovirus exposure and HLA in healthy donors. Background on the study: Earlier sequencing of 150 million to 200 million T cells yielded 100 million to 120 million unique TCR beta sequences. Study observations and caveats: A highly shared variant cluster was judged a likely technical artifact. Altogether, more than 150 TCR beta chains were recorded as cytomegalovirus-associated. Analyzed later, most CMV-associated TCR beta chains appeared HLA-restricted.

Germline V CDR1 and CDR2: SGHVS, FQNEAQ. V shed 5 bases, J shed 8 bases, and the junction held 7 bases outside the gene matches. There are 15 residues in the CDR3. PCR used 60 Vbeta primers and 13 Jbeta primers. Only in-frame clones appear in the TCRdb table, and some are missing; sequencing was by immunoSEQ multiplex PCR. The sample holds about 170,000 clones, around 83% seen once. This clone appeared a few times. Antigen specificity is unknown. The chain links TRBV7-8 to TRBJ1-6; 9 nucleotides match TRBD1. Sequenced sample: PBMCs. The source is a man between 18 and 29 years old in good health and CMV-seropositive. CDR3 amino acids: CASSTPGTGYSPLHF. CDR3 sequence (DNA): TGTGCCAGCAGCACCCCCGGGACAGGGTATTCACCCCTCCACTTT.